The table lists the clone carrying this T cell receptor (beta chain) with many counts. Its antigen remains unknown. MiXCR, run by TCRdb on the reads, gives a single entry per CDR3 protein. The sample has approximately 13,000 distinct CDR3 sequences; approximately 30% are singletons. J gave up 6 bases and V 6 bases, and 6 bases lay outside the gene matches. The CDR3 runs to 13 residues. CDR1 is MNHNY, CDR2 SVGAGI, per germline (reference sequence). The data derive from a study of liver allograft versus peripheral blood T cells. Background on the study: The study compared liver allograft T cell receptor repertoires against peripheral blood repertoires of liver transplant recipients. Study conclusions and caveats: Intragraft T cell receptor repertoires of liver allografts were reported to differ from peripheral blood repertoires.

J is TRBJ2-7 and V is TRBV6-6; 9 bases are shared with TRBD1. This receptor was identified in a human patient who had a liver transplant. Some T cells may arise from the graft donor. DNA for the CDR3: TGTGCCAGCAGCCAGGGACAGGGCGTCGAGCAGTACTTC. Residues: CASSQGQGVEQYF.